This T cell receptor beta chain was found in a study of blood T cell repertoires in COVID-19. Background on the study: Specimens from acute and convalescent COVID-19 originated in the United States, Italy and Spain. T cells, B-cell-depleted T cells, or PBMCs provided the cDNA or gDNA that served as material.

The table lists this clone with a count of one. Authors' analysis steps: Reference gene primer amplification gave nucleated cell count estimates. The repertoire was sequenced with immunoSEQ multiplex PCR; TCRdb's copy has only in-frame clones and lacks some. V and J calls and clone size are those listed in that table; D and trimming were worked out from the DNA. The data contain 250,000 to 350,000 clones, approximately 86% of them singletons. Per germline, CDR1 SGHRS and CDR2 YFSETQ. Trimming took 4 bases from V and 3 from J; bases not matched to a gene: 7. CDR3 length: 15 residues. Followed over time, Seattle patients had been enrolled while infection was active.

Sequencing was done on a sample of peripheral blood. V is TRBV5-1 and J is TRBJ1-5; 7 bases align to TRBD1. The receptor's source is a woman aged 70-85 years with COVID-19, enrolled during active disease. The CDR3 reads CASSEGTVPNQPQHF. The CDR3 DNA reads as TGCGCCAGCAGCGAGGGGACAGTCCCCAATCAGCCCCAGCATTTT.